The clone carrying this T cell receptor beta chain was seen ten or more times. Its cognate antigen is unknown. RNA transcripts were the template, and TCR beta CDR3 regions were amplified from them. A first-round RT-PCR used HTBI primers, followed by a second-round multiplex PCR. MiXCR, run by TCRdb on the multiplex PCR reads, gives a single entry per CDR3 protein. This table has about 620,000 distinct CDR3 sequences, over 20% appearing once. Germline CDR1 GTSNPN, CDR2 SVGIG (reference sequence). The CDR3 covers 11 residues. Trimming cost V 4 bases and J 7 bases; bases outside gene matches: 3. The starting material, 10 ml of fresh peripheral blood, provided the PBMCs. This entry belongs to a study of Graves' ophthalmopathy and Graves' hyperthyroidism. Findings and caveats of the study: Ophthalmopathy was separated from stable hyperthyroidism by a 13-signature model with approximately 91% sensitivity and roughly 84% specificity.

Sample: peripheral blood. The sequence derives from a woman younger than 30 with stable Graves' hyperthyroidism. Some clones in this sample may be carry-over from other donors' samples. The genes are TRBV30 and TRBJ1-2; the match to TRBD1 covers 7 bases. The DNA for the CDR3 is TGTGCCTGGAAAACAGGGGTTGGCTACACCTTC. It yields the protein CAWKTGVGYTF.